These 20 T cell receptor beta chains came from one sample sequenced in a study of T cells in localized non-small cell lung cancer. Libraries were prepared by immunoSEQ multiplex PCR; TCRdb keeps only in-frame clonotypes and omits some of them. The sample records roughly 66,000 clones, almost 90% being singletons. This specimen was peripheral blood, taken before any cancer treatment. Receptors originate from a woman between 40 and 69 years old with stage I lung adenocarcinoma.

The rearrangement joins TRBV10-2 to TRBJ1-1; D ambiguous. Germline lookup yields CDR1 WSHSY and CDR2 SAAADI. Trimming left V 7 bases short and J 0 bases short, with 15 bases between. This CDR3 comprises 15 residues. CDR3 in DNA: TGCGCCAGCACATACTCGAGAGGGCTGAACACTGAAGCTTTCTTT. Its translation is CASTYSRGLNTEAFF.

The V call is TRBV29-1, the J call TRBJ1-2, with TRBD1 matching 9 bases. This CDR3 has 12 residues. V shed 5 bases and J 7 bases; nucleotides not matched to a gene: 5. Looked up from germline, CDR1 is SQVTM and CDR2 is ANQGSEA. The CDR3 region is CSVQGDRVGYTF. The DNA of the CDR3 is TGCAGCGTTCAAGGGGACAGGGTTGGCTACACCTTC.

The chain links TRBV2 to TRBJ2-7, with 10 bases that match TRBD2. After removal of 4 bases from V and 3 bases from J, the junction contained 9 bases not matched to a gene. The CDR3 contains 16 residues. The germline V gene has CDR1 SNHLY and CDR2 FYNNEI. In DNA form, the CDR3 reads TGTGCCAGCAGTGCCCGGCTAGCGGGGGCCCACTACGAGCAGTACTTC. It is translated as CASSARLAGAHYEQYF.

The genes are TRBV2 and TRBJ2-5; 8 positions agree with TRBD2. The germline V gene encodes CDR1 SNHLY and CDR2 FYNNEI. The length of the CDR3 is 14 residues. Germline trimming cut 8 bases from V and 4 bases from J; bases unmatched to any gene: 9. CDR3 DNA sequence: TGTGCCAGCCGACGGACGGGGGGGGCAGAGACCCAGTACTTC. It encodes CASRRTGGAETQYF.

The V gene is TRBV15, the J gene TRBJ1-4; no firm D call. In germline, CDR1 is LNHNV, CDR2 YYDKDF (reference sequence). The germline V and J ends were trimmed by 1 base and 8 bases, with 11 bases remaining between them. The CDR3 contains 14 residues. The CDR3 sequence is CATSRAPPEEKLFF. In DNA form, the CDR3 reads TGTGCCACCAGCAGAGCACCGCCGGAAGAAAAACTGTTTTTT. The full variable domain, its missing parts supplied by reference TRBV15 and TRBJ1-4, is DAMVIQNPRYQVTQFGKPVTLSCSQTLNHNVMYWYQQKSSQAPKLLFHYYDKDFNNEADTPDNFQSRRPNTSFCFLDIRSPGLGDTAMYLCATSRAPPEEKLFFGSGTQLSVL.

The chain uses TRBV28 and TRBJ1-2; TRBD1 aligns across 8 bases. CDR1 MDHEN and CDR2 SYDVKM come from the germline V gene. The CDR3 loop spans 12 amino acids. The V segment lost 6 bases and the J segment 4 bases; nucleotides outside the gene matches: 1. The CDR3 protein is CASSGQGYGYTF. The CDR3 DNA follows: TGTGCCAGCAGCGGACAGGGCTATGGCTACACCTTC.

This clone appeared a few times. This chain connects TRBV9 to TRBJ2-2; a weak D match, TRBD2 (5 bases). The germline gives CDR1 SGDLS, CDR2 YYNGEE. The V and J ends lost 0 bases and 7 bases respectively, with 13 bases between them. The CDR3 covers 15 residues. The DNA for the CDR3 is TGTGCCAGCAGCGTAGGCCTAGCCACAAACGGGGAGCTGTTTTTT. Translated: CASSVGLATNGELFF.

V is TRBV6-5 and J is TRBJ1-1; D call uncertain. This CDR3 spans 16 amino acids. Looked up from germline, CDR1 is MNHEY and CDR2 is SVGAGI. The ends were cut back, 2 bases at V and 1 base at J, with 14 bases in the middle. The CDR3 loop is CASSYRASISNTEAFF. The CDR3 DNA follows: TGTGCCAGCAGTTACAGGGCCTCGATATCGAACACTGAAGCTTTCTTT.

The gene calls are TRBV5-1 and TRBJ2-2; maybe TRBD1 (6 bases). From germline, CDR1 is SGHRS and CDR2 YFSETQ. The V and J ends lost 0 bases and 0 bases respectively, with 6 bases between them. CDR3 length equals 15 residues. The CDR3 is CASSLAGANTGELFF. In DNA, the CDR3 is TGCGCCAGCAGCTTGGCAGGGGCGAACACCGGGGAGCTGTTTTTT.

The chain's CDR3 is CASSQVGTGGWQNEKLFF. The DNA of the CDR3 is TGTGCCAGCAGCCAGGTCGGGACAGGGGGCTGGCAGAATGAAAAACTGTTTTTT. J is TRBJ1-4 and V is TRBV14; 12 positions match TRBD1. This CDR3 has 18 amino acids. The trim removed 3 bases at V and 5 bases at J, leaving 10 bases unmatched. Germline CDR1 SGHDN, CDR2 FVKESK.

This chain uses TRBV5-8 with TRBJ1-5; no reliable D call. Germline V gives CDR1 SGHTS, CDR2 YDEGEE. The CDR3 runs to 12 residues. V was pared by 2 bases and J by 5 bases, with 5 bases between. The CDR3 here is CASSLTDQPQHF. The CDR3 nucleotides read TGTGCCAGCAGCTTAACCGATCAGCCCCAGCATTTT.

The J gene is TRBJ2-2, the V gene TRBV28, with D maybe TRBD1 (7 bases). Germline V gene sequence: CDR1 MDHEN, CDR2 SYDVKM. V was pared by 5 bases and J by 4 bases, with 14 bases between. This CDR3 has 15 residues. The CDR3 DNA reads as TGTGCCAGCAGTACCACTCAGGGGGGCACCGGGGAGCTGTTTTTT. It encodes CASSTTQGGTGELFF.

CDR3 in amino acids: CASRGGPNMRETQYF. The CDR3 DNA reads TGTGCCAGCAGAGGGGGCCCGAACATGAGGGAGACCCAGTACTTC. The rearrangement links TRBV27 to TRBJ2-5; 7 bases agree with TRBD1. The V gene's germline CDR1 is MNHEY and CDR2 SMNVEV (reference sequence). V was pared by 6 bases and J by 5 bases, with 12 bases of the junction left unmatched. This CDR3 region has 15 residues.

The chain joins TRBV4-2 to TRBJ2-4; tentatively, D is TRBD1 or TRBD2 (5 bases each). Germline-derived CDR1 and CDR2 are LGHNA and YNFKEQ. Trimming cost V 3 bases and J 1 base, with 19 bases left between them. The CDR3 sequence is 18 residues long. This CDR3 is CASSHLRGLLEAKNIQYF. For the CDR3, the DNA is TGTGCCAGCAGCCACTTGAGGGGCCTACTGGAGGCCAAAAACATTCAGTACTTC.

This clone came up a few times. This chain links TRBV7-9 with TRBJ1-1, with TRBD1 as a possible D gene (6 bases). Germline V lookup: CDR1 SEHNR, CDR2 FQNEAQ (reference sequence). The V end was cut by 2 bases, the J end by 2 bases, with 9 bases between. CDR3 length: 14 residues. CDR3 coding DNA: TGTGCCAGCAGCTTATACAGGGACAACACTGAAGCTTTCTTT. As protein: CASSLYRDNTEAFF.

The V gene is TRBV11-2, the J gene TRBJ1-5; D remains ambiguous. The CDR3 consists of 12 residues. Germline V CDR1 and CDR2: SGHAT, FQNNGV. The V end was cut by 2 bases, the J end by 9 bases, with 8 bases between. DNA for the CDR3: TGTGCCAGCAGCTTAAACCGCGGGCCCCAGCATTTT. Residues: CASSLNRGPQHF.

This clone was seen a single time. The chain combines TRBV6-5 with TRBJ1-5; 9 bases align to TRBD1. Germline CDR1 is MNHEY and CDR2 is SVGAGI. The V gene end was trimmed by 6 bases and the J gene end by 4 bases; junction bases not matched to a gene: 7. The CDR3 totals 15 residues. The CDR3 region is CASSLTGGGNQPQHF. CDR3 nucleotide sequence: TGTGCCAGCAGCTTGACAGGGGGGGGTAATCAGCCCCAGCATTTT.

The J gene is TRBJ2-7, the V gene TRBV4-2; D is uncertain. V lost 0 bases to trimming and J lost 6 bases, with 12 bases between them. The germline V gene encodes CDR1 LGHNA and CDR2 YNFKEQ. This CDR3 is 14 amino acids long. This CDR3 is CASSQDSGIREQYF. The CDR3 DNA sequence: TGTGCCAGCAGCCAAGATTCGGGTATACGCGAGCAGTACTTC.

J is TRBJ2-3 and V is TRBV6-1; D is possibly TRBD1 (6 bases). V lost 4 bases to trimming and J lost 3 bases, with 11 bases between them. Germline assignment: CDR1 MNHNS and CDR2 SASEGT. There are 14 residues in the CDR3. The CDR3 bases are TGTGCCAGCAGTGCTGGGGGCGGAACAGATACGCAGTATTTT. Its protein is CASSAGGGTDTQYF.

This chain links TRBV29-1 with TRBJ2-4; D possibly corresponds to TRBD1 (6 bases). The CDR3 loop spans 15 amino acids. Trimming took 3 bases from V and 3 from J, leaving 15 bases between them. Germline V gene data show CDR1 as SQVTM and CDR2 as ANQGSEA. The CDR3, as DNA: TGCAGCGTTGAGACCGGACAGAGGGGCAAAAACATTCAGTACTTC. Amino acids: CSVETGQRGKNIQYF.